This passage covers 31 T cell receptor beta chains from one sample sequenced in a study of blood T cells in healthy people across ages. A second about 7 to 11 cycle PCR used barcoded and J-beta primers. TCRdb re-called the 5' RACE reads through MiXCR, storing one row per CDR3 protein. The data hold about 1.6 million distinct CDR3 sequences, with roughly a third observed a single time. The sample was blood. The receptor set was obtained from a woman aged 25 to 39 in good health.

The chain has TRBV9 and TRBJ2-3; TRBD2 agrees at 7 bases. The length of the CDR3 is 16 residues. The V gene end was trimmed by 6 bases and the J gene end by 0 bases; junction bases not matched to a gene: 10. Germline values: CDR1 SGDLS, CDR2 YYNGEE. The CDR3 is CASIPGGPLSTDTQYF. Here the CDR3 DNA reads TGTGCCAGCATCCCGGGGGGACCCTTGAGCACAGATACGCAGTATTTT. The complete variable domain, with remaining parts taken from reference TRBV9 and TRBJ2-3, reads DSGVTQTPKHLITATGQRVTLRCSPRSGDLSVYWYQQSLDQGLQFLIQYYNGEERAKGNILERFSAQQFPDLHSELNLSSLELGDSALYFCASIPGGPLSTDTQYFGPGTRLTVL.

This clonotype occurred once. CDR3 nucleotides: TGCGCCAGCAGTTGGTTGTGGGACAGAGACCGAAGCGAGCAGTACTTC. This gives the protein CASSWLWDRDRSEQYF. The chain employs TRBV5-1 and TRBJ2-7; 7 bases match TRBD1. Germline V gene lookup returns CDR1 SGHRS and CDR2 YFSETQ. Trimming cost V 5 bases and J 6 bases; bases outside gene matches: 17. This CDR3 has 16 amino acids.

This chain connects TRBV3-1 to TRBJ1-2, with D maybe TRBD1 (5 bases). Germline-derived CDR1 and CDR2 are LGHDT and YNNKEL (reference sequence). Deletions cut 4 bases from V and 5 bases from J, with 17 bases between. CDR3 size: 15 residues. CDR3 sequence: CASSLRGTSRYGYTF. CDR3 nucleotides: TGTGCCAGCAGCCTCCGGGGGACCTCTAGGTATGGCTACACCTTC.

This clonotype was counted between two and nine times. CDR3 loop: CASSLRGSNNEQFF. The DNA for the CDR3 is TGTGCCAGCAGTTTACGGGGCTCGAACAATGAGCAGTTCTTC. The chain joins TRBV27 to TRBJ2-1; D is tentatively TRBD1 or TRBD2 (5 bases each). Trimming stripped 2 bases from V and 5 bases from J, with 10 bases between. Germline-derived CDR1 and CDR2 are MNHEY and SMNVEV (reference sequence). The CDR3 loop spans 14 amino acids.

Only a few counts were recorded for this clonotype. The chain carries TRBV7-9 and TRBJ2-1; 9 bases align to TRBD2. CDR1 is SEHNR and CDR2 is FQNEAQ in the germline V gene (reference sequence). The junction had 9 bases not matched to a gene; V was cut back by 7 bases and J by 5 bases. This CDR3 contains 15 residues. This CDR3 is CASTLLAGANNEQFF. CDR3 sequence (DNA): TGTGCCAGCACCCTACTAGCGGGCGCTAACAATGAGCAGTTCTTC.

This clonotype has just a few counts. The chain employs TRBV12-3 or TRBV12-4 and TRBJ1-2, with D possibly being TRBD1 (5 bases). The V end was cut by 6 bases, the J end by 3 bases, with 11 bases between. This CDR3 is built from 13 residues. Here the CDR3 reads CASSPRVDYGYTF. CDR3 nucleotide sequence: TGTGCCAGCAGCCCCAGGGTGGACTATGGCTACACCTTC.

V gene TRBV7-9 combines with J gene TRBJ1-4, with D maybe TRBD1 (5 bases). Germline V gene lookup returns CDR1 SEHNR and CDR2 FQNEAQ (reference sequence). The CDR3 covers 15 residues. V was pared by 1 base and J by 6 bases, with 12 bases between. The CDR3 loop reads CASSLGVVGDEKLFF. The CDR3 coding sequence is TGTGCCAGCAGCTTAGGAGTCGTAGGGGATGAAAAACTGTTTTTT.

This chain joins TRBV4-3 and TRBJ2-3, with TRBD2 matching 7 bases. CDR1 and CDR2 from the germline V gene are LGHNA and YSLEER. Trimming at V came to 2 bases and at J to 1 base, leaving 6 bases not matched to a gene. The CDR3 extends over 16 amino acids. For the CDR3, the DNA is TGCGCCAGCAGCCAATACCGGGAGGTCGGCACAGATACGCAGTATTTT. The encoded protein is CASSQYREVGTDTQYF.

This clonotype was seen more than once but under ten times. The chain joins TRBV5-1 to TRBJ2-1, with D possibly called TRBD1 or TRBD2 (6 bases each). Trimming pared 0 bases from V and 5 bases from J, leaving 18 bases between. Germline lookup yields CDR1 SGHRS and CDR2 YFSETQ. The CDR3 is made up of 17 amino acids. CDR3 region: CASSLALGGGPNNEQFF. The CDR3 DNA follows: TGCGCCAGCAGCTTGGCCCTTGGAGGGGGACCGAACAATGAGCAGTTCTTC. Together with reference TRBV5-1 and TRBJ2-1, the CDR3 gives the full variable domain: KAGVTQTPRYLIKTRGQQVTLSCSPISGHRSVSWYQQTPGQGLQFLFEYFSETQRNKGNFPGRFSGRQFSNSRSEMNVSTLELGDSALYLCASSLALGGGPNNEQFFGPGTRLTVL.

The V and J genes are TRBV24-1 and TRBJ2-7, with 9 bases that match TRBD2. Germline V gene data show CDR1 as KGHDR and CDR2 as SFDVKD. After removal of 3 bases from V and 2 bases from J, the junction contained 10 bases not matched to a gene. This CDR3 is 17 amino acids long. CDR3 sequence reads: CATSDAETSGDPYEQYF. DNA of the CDR3: TGTGCCACCAGTGATGCAGAGACTAGCGGTGATCCCTACGAGCAGTACTTC.

This clonotype was found a few times. The genes are TRBV2 and TRBJ2-3, with D tentatively TRBD2 (7 bases). V was cut by 8 bases and J by 2 bases, with 23 bases left in between. The length of the CDR3 is 17 residues. Germline loops: CDR1 SNHLY, CDR2 FYNNEI. The CDR3 nucleotides read TGTGCCAGCCGATTTCCGACTCGGGGGGCCGTCACAGATACGCAGTATTTT. Its protein is CASRFPTRGAVTDTQYF. Looking up the rest from reference TRBV2 and TRBJ2-3 gives the full variable domain: EPEVTQTPSHQVTQMGQEVILRCVPISNHLYFYWYRQILGQKVEFLVSFYNNEISEKSEIFDDQFSVERPDGSNFTLKIRSTKLEDSAMYFCASRFPTRGAVTDTQYFGPGTRLTVL.

This clonotype was seen more than once but under ten times. The chain carries TRBV6-6 and TRBJ1-2, with D possibly matching TRBD1 (5 bases). Trimming took 8 bases from V and 0 from J, leaving 10 bases between them. The CDR3 extends over 13 amino acids. The germline gives CDR1 MNHNY, CDR2 SVGAGI (reference sequence). This CDR3 is CASDQGSNYGYTF. The CDR3 DNA reads TGTGCCAGCGATCAGGGTTCTAACTATGGCTACACCTTC.

V is TRBV29-1 and J is TRBJ1-2; D unresolved. The germline V and J ends were trimmed by 2 bases and 0 bases, with 10 bases remaining between them. The CDR3 contains 14 residues. Per the germline V gene, CDR1 is SQVTM and CDR2 is ANQGSEA. Here the CDR3 reads CSVEYGSANYGYTF. In nucleotides, the CDR3 is TGCAGCGTTGAATATGGCTCCGCTAACTATGGCTACACCTTC.

The chain carries TRBV4-1 and TRBJ2-1; D call uncertain. V lost 0 bases to trimming and J lost 8 bases, with 11 bases between them. CDR1 and CDR2 from the germline V gene are MGHRA and YSYEKL. The CDR3 is 14 residues long. The CDR3 DNA reads TGCGCCAGCAGCCAAGATATGGAATGGGATGAGCAGTTCTTC. Amino acids: CASSQDMEWDEQFF.

The V gene is TRBV28, the J gene TRBJ2-1, with a weak D call TRBD2 (5 bases). The germline gives CDR1 MDHEN, CDR2 SYDVKM. The germline V and J ends were trimmed by 2 bases and 7 bases, with 18 bases remaining between them. The CDR3 contains 16 residues. The CDR3 DNA follows: TGTGCCAGCAGTTTAGTCGGGAAAGCCTTGGGAAATGAGCAGTTCTTC. It translates to CASSLVGKALGNEQFF.

A few counts support this clonotype. The J gene is TRBJ1-1, the V gene TRBV18; TRBD1 is a possible D gene (5 bases). In germline, CDR1 is KGHSH, CDR2 LQKENI. The CDR3 has 14 residues. The V gene lost 3 bases and the J gene lost 4 bases, with 12 bases spanning the gap. The CDR3 DNA reads as TGTGCCAGCTCACCGGACGGGGGATCCACTGAAGCTTTCTTT. Translating gives CASSPDGGSTEAFF.

In its sample, this clonotype was seen a few times. J is TRBJ1-5 and V is TRBV20-1; 8 bases line up with TRBD1. Germline values: CDR1 DFQATT, CDR2 SNEGSKA (reference sequence). The CDR3 is 13 residues long. With 4 bases clipped from V and 4 bases from J, the junction kept 3 bases outside the gene matches. The CDR3 loop is CSAIGDRNQPQHF. The CDR3 DNA follows: TGCAGTGCTATAGGGGACAGGAATCAGCCCCAGCATTTT.

The chain recombines TRBV11-3 with TRBJ1-1, with D possibly matching TRBD1 (5 bases). The CDR3 loop spans 15 amino acids. V lost 3 bases and J lost 4, with 15 bases in between. Germline assignment: CDR1 SGHNT and CDR2 YENEEA. The CDR3 loop reads CASSLGGGRGTEAFF. The CDR3 DNA reads as TGTGCCAGCAGCTTGGGGGGAGGACGGGGCACTGAAGCTTTCTTT.

The chain is built from TRBV3-1 and TRBJ2-2; 9 positions agree with TRBD2. Germline V gives CDR1 LGHDT, CDR2 YNNKEL (reference sequence). The CDR3 runs to 16 residues. V gave up 1 base and J gave up 3 bases; unmatched junction bases: 3. The CDR3 nucleotides are TGTGCCAGCAGCCAAGGTCTAGCGGGATACACCGGGGAGCTGTTTTTT. Its protein product is CASSQGLAGYTGELFF.

The chain carries TRBV5-6 and TRBJ2-4, with D possibly being TRBD1 (6 bases). The J call may be in error: the DNA end matches TRBJ2-7 better. This CDR3 region has 18 residues. From germline, CDR1 is SGHDT and CDR2 YYEEEE. Here the CDR3 reads CASSHTLAGRQASYEQYF. CDR3 coding DNA: TGTGCCAGCAGCCACACCCTTGCCGGTCGACAGGCCTCCTACGAGCAGTACTTC.

This clonotype was counted at least ten times. The genes are TRBV20-1 and TRBJ2-7, with D perhaps TRBD2 (6 bases). Germline V gene data show CDR1 as DFQATT and CDR2 as SNEGSKA (reference sequence). V gave up 0 bases and J gave up 2 bases, with 14 bases separating them. CDR3 length: 15 residues. CDR3 DNA: TGCAGTGCTAGAGATCAGGGCGGGGTTGCCTACGAGCAGTACTTC. This sequence encodes CSARDQGGVAYEQYF.

This chain connects TRBV6-5 to TRBJ1-4; D is uncertain. The CDR3 totals 11 residues. Germline CDR1 and CDR2: MNHEY and SVGAGI. V lost 7 bases and J lost 6, with 6 bases in between. CDR3 DNA: TGTGCCAGCAAAGAAGATGAAAAACTGTTTTTT. Translating gives CASKEDEKLFF.

The chain carries TRBV30 and TRBJ2-4; maybe TRBD2 (5 bases). Between the trimmed V and J ends, which lost 2 bases and 6 bases, there was a span of 14 bases. The CDR3 totals 14 residues. Per the germline V gene, CDR1 is GTSNPN and CDR2 is SVGIG (reference sequence). CDR3 bases: TGTGCCTGGAGTCTGCGGGTGGGCGGAAACATTCAGTACTTC. Its protein is CAWSLRVGGNIQYF. The full variable domain, completed using reference TRBV30 and TRBJ2-4, is SQTIHQWPATLVQPVGSPLSLECTVEGTSNPNLYWYRQAAGRGLQLLFYSVGIGQISSEVPQNLSASRPQDRQFILSSKKLLLSDSGFYLCAWSLRVGGNIQYFGAGTRLSVL.

This clonotype is a singleton in its sample. The V and J genes are TRBV6-1 and TRBJ2-6; TRBD1 matches at 8 bases. V was pared by 6 bases and J by 3 bases, with 13 bases of the junction left unmatched. The CDR3 runs 18 residues. Germline V gives CDR1 MNHNS, CDR2 SASEGT. In nucleotides, the CDR3 is TGTGCCAGCAGCATAAAGCAGGGGGCGTCAGGTGGGGCCAACGTCCTGACTTTC. Protein product: CASSIKQGASGGANVLTF.

The V call is TRBV28, the J call TRBJ1-2, with TRBD1 as a possible D gene (5 bases). The germline CDR1 and CDR2 sequences are MDHEN and SYDVKM. Trimming pared 6 bases from V and 6 bases from J, leaving 35 bases between. The CDR3 runs 20 residues. The CDR3 protein is CASSPPILIGAPGGVNGYTF. The CDR3 DNA reads TGTGCCAGCAGCCCCCCAATATTAATAGGGGCGCCCGGCGGGGTAAATGGCTACACCTTC.

The chain employs TRBV5-6 and TRBJ2-3; maybe TRBD2 (6 bases). CDR1 and CDR2 from the germline V gene are SGHDT and YYEEEE. The CDR3 is 16 residues long. The V end was cut by 5 bases, the J end by 1 base, with 17 bases between. The CDR3 DNA reads as TGTGCCAGCAGTCCACCGGTAGGGACTCGCACAGATACGCAGTATTTT. Translated, it gives CASSPPVGTRTDTQYF.

The rearrangement joins TRBV6-5 to TRBJ2-1, with a possible D match to TRBD1 (6 bases). V lost 6 bases to trimming and J lost 2 bases, with 14 bases between them. This CDR3 contains 15 residues. Germline V lookup: CDR1 MNHEY, CDR2 SVGAGI. The CDR3 DNA follows: TGTGCCAGCAGGCCAGACAGGAATCCCTACAATGAGCAGTTCTTC. As protein: CASRPDRNPYNEQFF.

Note on this clonotype: One end of the junction is discordant with germline, which a read error may explain. The chain employs TRBV7-3 and TRBJ2-1; TRBD2 matches at 10 bases. This CDR3 region has 17 residues. The germline V gene has CDR1 SGHTA and CDR2 FQGTGA. The CDR3: CANSQRASGSSNNEQFF. DNA of the CDR3: TGTGCCAACAGCCAAAGGGCTAGCGGGAGCTCGAACAATGAGCAGTTCTTC.

This chain uses TRBV2 with TRBJ2-5; TRBD2 agrees at 10 bases. V lost 6 bases to trimming and J lost 0 bases; unmatched junction nucleotides: 4. CDR1 is SNHLY and CDR2 is FYNNEI in the germline V gene. CDR3 length equals 15 residues. CDR3 residues: CASSLAGAYQETQYF. CDR3 coding DNA: TGTGCCAGCAGCCTAGCGGGAGCGTACCAAGAGACCCAGTACTTC.

There are a few counts of this clonotype. This rearrangement joins TRBV4-1 to TRBJ2-2; D might be TRBD1 (5 bases). Germline-derived CDR1 and CDR2 are MGHRA and YSYEKL. V lost 3 bases, J lost 6 bases, and 8 bases lay in between. The CDR3 is 13 residues long. The CDR3 nucleotides read TGCGCCAGCAGCCAGCCAGGGCCCGGGGAGCTGTTTTTT. Translated, it gives CASSQPGPGELFF.

As concerns this clonotype: With a much larger clone just one base away, this may be a read error. Written as DNA, the CDR3 is TGCGCCAGCCAACAGGGCGTGTTAGCCAAAGACATTCAGTACTTC. Protein sequence: CASQQGVLAKDIQYF. The chain combines TRBV4-1 with TRBJ2-4, with D perhaps matching TRBD1 (6 bases). The germline CDR1 and CDR2 sequences are MGHRA and YSYEKL. The CDR3 sequence is 15 residues long.